These 5 T cell receptor beta chains originate from one sample sequenced in a study of blood T cell repertoires in COVID-19 (TCRdb year 2020). The protocol used for the library was the immunoSEQ multiplex PCR assay. Not all clones reach the TCRdb copy of this immuneACCESS table, which keeps in-frame sequences only. Checked studies attribute under half of the gap to unresolved V genes and leave the rest unexplained. The sample includes about 60,000 clones, with 82% observed a single time. The biggest ten clones account for roughly two fifths of the sample. The specimen was peripheral blood. All receptors derive from a human donor in a cohort sampled during active COVID-19.

The chain couples TRBV12-3 or TRBV12-4 to TRBJ2-7, with unresolved D. Deletions cut 4 bases from V and 2 bases from J, with 3 bases between. The CDR3 loop spans 11 amino acids. Here the CDR3 DNA reads TGTGCCAGCAGTTCAACCTACGAGCAGTACTTC. Protein: CASSSTYEQYF.

This clone appeared a single time. The rearrangement links TRBV4-2 to TRBJ1-3; D gene unclear. This CDR3 region has 12 residues. V lost 5 bases and J 8 bases, leaving 10 bases between the germline ends. Germline V gives CDR1 LGHNA, CDR2 YNFKEQ. CDR3 coding DNA: TGTGCCAGCAGCGCACGGTTGGACACCATATATTTT. Translating gives CASSARLDTIYF.

This clone was counted only a few times. This sequence joins TRBV11-2 and TRBJ2-1; D is undetermined. V lost 8 bases to trimming and J lost 5 bases, with 13 bases between them. The CDR3 totals 13 residues. CDR1 SGHAT and CDR2 FQNNGV come from the germline V gene. The CDR3 region has the DNA TGTGCCAGCGCTCGGCAGGTGAACAATGAGCAGTTCTTC. Residues: CASARQVNNEQFF.

Only one count was recorded for this clone. The chain uses TRBV6-2 or TRBV6-3 and TRBJ2-7; 7 bases are a match to TRBD1. Germline CDR1 reads MNHEY; CDR2 reads SVGEGT. This CDR3 spans 15 amino acids. Trimming at V came to 2 bases and at J to 2 bases, leaving 6 bases not matched to a gene. The CDR3 DNA is TGTGCCAGCAGTTACCAGGACAGGAGTACCTACGAGCAGTACTTC. It translates to CASSYQDRSTYEQYF.

The chain uses TRBV5-4 and TRBJ1-2; tentative D call: TRBD1 (5 bases). CDR1 is SGHNT, CDR2 YYREEE, per germline (reference sequence). The CDR3 totals 14 residues. V dropped 1 base and J dropped 6 bases, with 13 bases sitting between them. For the CDR3, the DNA is TGTGCCAGCAGCTTGCCTGCAGGGTATAATGGCTACACCTTC. Amino acids: CASSLPAGYNGYTF.